In its sample, the clone carrying this T cell receptor (beta chain) was seen a few times. These data belong to a study of blood T cells in healthy people across ages. It was with a sample-barcoded 5' primer and a J-beta primer mix that a second PCR of roughly 6 to 12 cycles was run. TCRdb recomputed calls from the 5' RACE reads with MiXCR, one row per CDR3 protein. Among fewer than 2,000,000 distinct CDR3 sequences listed, about 35% were seen once. The CDR3 spans 12 residues. Germline V gene lookup returns CDR1 SGDLS and CDR2 YYNGEE. V was trimmed by 2 bases and J by 4 bases, leaving 6 bases between them.

Specimen: blood. The rearrangement links TRBV9 to TRBJ1-2; D uncertain. The TCR sequence derives from a woman aged 30 to 39 in good health. CDR3 sequence reads: CASSVPAYGYTF. CDR3 DNA sequence: TGTGCCAGCAGCGTCCCAGCCTATGGCTACACCTTC.